This T cell receptor beta chain stems from a study of cytomegalovirus exposure and HLA in healthy donors. Findings and limits, study-wide: Among immune exposure information, only CMV serostatus was available. An analysis was carried out at a later point. It showed that HLA-associated TCR beta chains were more clonally expanded than equally common non-associated chains. Sequence variants that were highly shared formed a cluster that was likely a sequencing artifact.

Worth noting for this clone: The antigen remains unidentified.

The PCR contained 60 Vbeta and 13 Jbeta primers. Profiling relied on immunoSEQ multiplex PCR, and the TCRdb table lists in-frame clones only, not all of them. The table has about 160,000 clones, more than 65% seen once; the top ten hold 1.3%. The CDR3 is 13 residues long. With V trimmed by 6 bases and J by 3 bases, 4 bases remained unmatched. Germline lookup yields CDR1 KGHSH and CDR2 LQKENI. The V and J genes are TRBV18 and TRBJ2-5; 7 positions agree with TRBD2. The TCR originated in a man aged 25 to 40 in good health and CMV-seronegative. The specimen sequenced was PBMCs. The CDR3 protein is CASSPGGEETQYF. The CDR3 nucleotides are TGTGCCAGCTCCCCGGGAGGCGAAGAGACCCAGTACTTC.